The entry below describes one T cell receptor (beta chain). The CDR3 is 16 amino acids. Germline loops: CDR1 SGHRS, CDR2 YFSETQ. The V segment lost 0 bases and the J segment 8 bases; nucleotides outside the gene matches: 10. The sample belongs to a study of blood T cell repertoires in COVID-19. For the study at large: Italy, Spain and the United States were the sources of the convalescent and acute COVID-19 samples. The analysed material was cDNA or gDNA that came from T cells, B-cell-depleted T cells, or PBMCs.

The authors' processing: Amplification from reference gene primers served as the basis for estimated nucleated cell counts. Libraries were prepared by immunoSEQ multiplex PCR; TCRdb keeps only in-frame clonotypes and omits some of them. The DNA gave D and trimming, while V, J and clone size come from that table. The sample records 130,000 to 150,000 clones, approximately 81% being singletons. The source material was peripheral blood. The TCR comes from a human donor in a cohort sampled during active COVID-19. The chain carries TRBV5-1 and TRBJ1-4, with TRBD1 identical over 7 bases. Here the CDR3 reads CASSLAGGGTKEKLFF. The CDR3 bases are TGCGCCAGCAGCTTGGCAGGAGGGGGCACAAAAGAAAAACTGTTTTTT.